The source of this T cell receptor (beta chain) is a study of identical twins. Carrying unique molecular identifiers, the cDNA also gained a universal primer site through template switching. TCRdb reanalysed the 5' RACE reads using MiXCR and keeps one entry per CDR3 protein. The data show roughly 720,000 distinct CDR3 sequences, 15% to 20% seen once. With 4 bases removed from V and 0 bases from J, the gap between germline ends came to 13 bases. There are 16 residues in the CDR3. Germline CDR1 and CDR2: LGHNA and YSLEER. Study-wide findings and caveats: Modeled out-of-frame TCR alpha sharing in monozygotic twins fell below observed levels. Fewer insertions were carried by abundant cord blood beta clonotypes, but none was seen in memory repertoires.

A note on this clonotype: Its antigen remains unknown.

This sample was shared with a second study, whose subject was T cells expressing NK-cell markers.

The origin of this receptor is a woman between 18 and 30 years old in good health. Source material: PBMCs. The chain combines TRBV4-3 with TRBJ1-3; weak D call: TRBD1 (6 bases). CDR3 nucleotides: TGCGCCAGCAGCCTTTCACAGGGTGCCTCTGGAAACACCATATATTTT. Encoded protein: CASSLSQGASGNTIYF.